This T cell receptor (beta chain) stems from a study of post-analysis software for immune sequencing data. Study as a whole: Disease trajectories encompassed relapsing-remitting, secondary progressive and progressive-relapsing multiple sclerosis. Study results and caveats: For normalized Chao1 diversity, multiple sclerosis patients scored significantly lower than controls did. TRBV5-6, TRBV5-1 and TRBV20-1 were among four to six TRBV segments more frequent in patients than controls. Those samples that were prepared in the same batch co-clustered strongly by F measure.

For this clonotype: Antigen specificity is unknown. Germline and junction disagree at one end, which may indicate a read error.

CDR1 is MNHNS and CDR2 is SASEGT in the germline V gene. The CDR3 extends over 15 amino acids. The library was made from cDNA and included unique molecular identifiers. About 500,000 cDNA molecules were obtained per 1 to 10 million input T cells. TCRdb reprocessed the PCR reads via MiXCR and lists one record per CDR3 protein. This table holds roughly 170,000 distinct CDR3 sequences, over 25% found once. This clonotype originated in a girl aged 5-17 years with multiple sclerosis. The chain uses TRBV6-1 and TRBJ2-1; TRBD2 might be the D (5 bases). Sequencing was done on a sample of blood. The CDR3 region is CASSEIPDSPNERYF. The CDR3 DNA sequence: TGTGCCAGCAGTGAAATACCCGACTCCCCGAATGAGCGGTACTTC.